This T cell receptor beta chain was observed in a study of T cells in localized non-small cell lung cancer. Regarding the study as a whole: Among the top 100 tumor clones, a median about 52 appeared in adjacent lung.

Measured with immunoSEQ multiplex PCR; TCRdb has only the in-frame clones, and not every one. The sample contains about 60,000 clones, around 90% of which appear only once. As concerns this clone: Its antigen is still unknown.

The V end was cut by 2 bases, the J end by 4 bases, with 9 bases between. This CDR3 is 13 amino acids long. Per germline, CDR1 MDHEN and CDR2 SYDVKM. V gene TRBV28 combines with J gene TRBJ2-7, with D perhaps matching TRBD2 (6 bases). The receptor was derived from a woman aged 40-69 years with stage I lung adenocarcinoma. The source material was peripheral blood, sampled before any cancer treatment. The CDR3 reads CASSLGGKYEQYF. CDR3 DNA sequence: TGTGCCAGCAGTTTAGGGGGGAAATACGAGCAGTACTTC.